This is a list of T cell receptor beta chains from one sample in a study of T cell responses to AZD1222 COVID-19 vaccine. Profiling relied on immunoSEQ multiplex PCR, and the TCRdb table lists in-frame clones only, not all of them. This table has tens of thousands of clones, around 89% appearing once. Sample: peripheral blood, taken on day 0 of MenACWY control vaccination. Every receptor here comes from an adult in good health. Both conserved end residues are trimmed from each CDR3.

TRBJ2-7 TRBV12-3/TRBV12-4 ASSFKFEQY
TRBJ2-3 TRBV9 ASSGSLSTDTQY
TRBJ2-2 TRBV4-1 ASSRDTGELF
TRBJ1-5 TRBV28 ASSSGPGIGGSNQPQH
TRBJ2-2 TRBV3-1/TRBV3-2 ASSQAHEGELF
TRBJ1-6 TRBV3-1/TRBV3-2 ASSHPARALH
TRBJ2-1 TRBV9 ASSFSGRAVNEQF
TRBJ1-3 TRBV28 ASSLPGAPSSGNTIY
TRBJ1-2 TRBV4-3 ASSQDRRTGNGYT
TRBJ1-4 TRBV29-1 SVAVDNLEKLF
TRBJ2-7 TRBV19 ASSPYTGDEQY
TRBJ1-1 TRBV29-1 SVRTGPNTEAF
TRBJ2-7 TRBV2 ASSEQVYEQY